These 22 T cell receptor beta chains originate from one sample sequenced in a study of technical replicates of blood from a few donors. The assay was immunoSEQ multiplex PCR, and TCRdb's table has in-frame clones only and misses some. The sample shows just over 70,000 clones, around 96% of them seen only once. Sequenced input: T cells isolated from PBMCs. The receptors derive from a human donor in good health.

The chain links TRBV9 to TRBJ2-7; D may be TRBD1 (5 bases). The CDR3 length is 12 residues. Between the trimmed V and J ends, which lost 3 bases and 7 bases, there was a span of 11 bases. Looked up from germline, CDR1 is SGDLS and CDR2 is YYNGEE. The CDR3: CASSGLGEEQYF. The CDR3 coding sequence is TGTGCCAGCAGCGGTCTAGGGGAAGAGCAGTACTTC.

The V call is TRBV4-2, the J call TRBJ2-3; D gene unclear. Germline CDR1 LGHNA, CDR2 YNFKEQ. V lost 1 base and J lost 4, with 12 bases in between. The CDR3 consists of 15 residues. CDR3 coding DNA: TGTGCCAGCAGCCAAGTCGTCGGTTTTGCAGATACGCAGTATTTT. Amino acids: CASSQVVGFADTQYF.

The V call is TRBV2, the J call TRBJ2-7; D may be TRBD2 (6 bases). V lost 1 base, J lost 3 bases, and 19 bases lay in between. Per the germline V gene, CDR1 is SNHLY and CDR2 is FYNNEI. The CDR3 runs to 17 residues. CDR3 bases: TGTGCCAGCAGTGAAGGGCTGGGCGGGACGGGGGACTACGAGCAGTACTTC. It translates to CASSEGLGGTGDYEQYF.

This chain links TRBV7-9 with TRBJ2-1; D is undetermined. CDR3 length: 12 residues. Between the trimmed V and J ends, which lost 2 bases and 6 bases, there was a span of 5 bases. The germline CDR1 and CDR2 sequences are SEHNR and FQNEAQ (reference sequence). CDR3 residues: CASSLSSNEQFF. The CDR3 DNA reads as TGTGCCAGCAGCTTATCGAGCAATGAGCAGTTCTTC.

V gene TRBV20-1 combines with J gene TRBJ2-5, with D unresolved. Germline V CDR1 and CDR2: DFQATT, SNEGSKA (reference sequence). This CDR3 region has 11 residues. V lost 1 base, J lost 3 bases, and 3 bases lay in between. The CDR3 loop reads CSARVEETQYF. CDR3 coding DNA: TGCAGTGCTAGAGTCGAAGAGACCCAGTACTTC.

The chain links TRBV5-1 to TRBJ2-3; D gene unclear. There are 15 residues in the CDR3. The V and J ends lost 6 bases and 5 bases respectively, with 19 bases between them. From germline, CDR1 is SGHRS and CDR2 YFSETQ. The CDR3 nucleotides read TGCGCCAGCACCCCCGGCGGAAACGTTGTAGATACGCAGTATTTT. Protein sequence: CASTPGGNVVDTQYF.

The table lists this clone with a few counts. The chain uses TRBV6-5 and TRBJ1-1; 8 nucleotides match TRBD1. The CDR3 has 13 amino acids. Germline values: CDR1 MNHEY, CDR2 SVGAGI. V dropped 5 bases and J dropped 5; count of bases not matched to a gene: 4. The CDR3 DNA reads as TGTGCCAGCAGTCCGGGACAGGTAACTGAAGCTTTCTTT. Translating it yields CASSPGQVTEAFF.

The chain recombines TRBV4-3 with TRBJ2-7; no firm D call. CDR3 size: 13 residues. V lost 5 bases and J 5 bases, leaving 13 bases between the germline ends. The V gene's germline CDR1 is LGHNA and CDR2 YSLEER. The CDR3 region is CASSRLVFDEQYF. For the CDR3, the DNA is TGCGCCAGCAGCAGGCTAGTCTTCGACGAGCAGTACTTC.

The gene calls are TRBV7-8 and TRBJ1-3, with TRBD1 matching 7 bases. CDR1 is SGHVS and CDR2 is FQNEAQ in the germline V gene. The CDR3 is made up of 14 amino acids. After removal of 5 bases from V and 2 bases from J, the junction contained 3 bases not matched to a gene. The CDR3 coding sequence is TGTGCCAGCAGCCCGGGGACAGCTGGAAACACCATATATTTT. As protein: CASSPGTAGNTIYF. Supplemented by reference TRBV7-8 and TRBJ1-3, the full variable domain reads GAGVSQSPRYKVAKRGQDVALRCDPISGHVSLFWYQQALGQGPEFLTYFQNEAQLDKSGLPSDRFFAERPEGSVSTLKIQRTQQEDSAVYLCASSPGTAGNTIYFGEGSWLTVV.

This chain connects TRBV7-6 to TRBJ2-1; 14 bases line up with TRBD2. CDR3 length: 16 amino acids. CDR1 and CDR2 from the germline V gene are SGHVS and FNYEAQ. After removal of 5 bases from V and 8 bases from J, the junction contained 8 bases not matched to a gene. The DNA for the CDR3 is TGTGCCAGCAGCATCTCCGGGACTAGCGGGAGACATGAGCAGTTCTTC. Its protein product is CASSISGTSGRHEQFF.

The chain links TRBV7-9 to TRBJ2-5; TRBD2 is a possible D gene (6 bases). The germline V and J ends were trimmed by 0 bases and 7 bases, with 15 bases remaining between them. Germline lookup yields CDR1 SEHNR and CDR2 FQNEAQ (reference sequence). The CDR3 length is 15 residues. This chain's CDR3 is CASSLAVVADPTQYF. In DNA, the CDR3 is TGTGCCAGCAGCTTAGCTGTAGTAGCGGACCCGACCCAGTACTTC.

The chain employs TRBV28 and TRBJ2-7; maybe TRBD1 (6 bases). This CDR3 has 15 residues. Looked up from germline, CDR1 is MDHEN and CDR2 is SYDVKM. V lost 3 bases, J lost 2 bases, and 14 bases lay in between. CDR3 sequence: CASSFFPTGPYEQYF. The CDR3 DNA sequence: TGTGCCAGCAGTTTTTTCCCCACAGGGCCCTACGAGCAGTACTTC. The full variable domain, its missing parts supplied by reference TRBV28 and TRBJ2-7, is DVKVTQSSRYLVKRTGEKVFLECVQDMDHENMFWYRQDPGLGLRLIYFSYDVKMKEKGDIPEGYSVSREKKERFSLILESASTNQTSMYLCASSFFPTGPYEQYFGPGTRLTVT.

This rearrangement joins TRBV27 to TRBJ2-7; D is ambiguous. Germline loops: CDR1 MNHEY, CDR2 SMNVEV (reference sequence). This CDR3 is 16 amino acids long. Trimming removed 2 bases at V and 1 base at J, with 15 bases between. CDR3: CASSLRWSERSYEQYF. For the CDR3, the DNA is TGTGCCAGCAGTTTACGCTGGTCGGAGCGATCCTACGAGCAGTACTTC.

The chain couples TRBV19 to TRBJ2-1, with 7 positions matching TRBD2. The CDR3 runs 14 residues. V shed 3 bases and J 8 bases; nucleotides not matched to a gene: 7. Germline V gene lookup returns CDR1 LNHDA and CDR2 SQIVND (reference sequence). CDR3 nucleotide sequence: TGTGCCAGTAGTATCAAGGGCGGGAGCTATGAGCAGTTCTTC. Its protein is CASSIKGGSYEQFF.

The chain carries TRBV7-2 and TRBJ2-5; TRBD2 matches 13 bases. There are 17 residues in the CDR3. J gave up 7 bases and V 2 bases, and 10 bases lay outside the gene matches. CDR1 is SGHTA and CDR2 is FQGNSA in the germline V gene. The DNA of the CDR3 is TGTGCCAGCAGCTTAACCGAAACTAGCGGGAGGGGACGGACCCAGTACTTC. It encodes CASSLTETSGRGRTQYF.

This chain links TRBV20-1 with TRBJ2-7; weak D call: TRBD1 (5 bases). This CDR3 is built from 11 residues. The V and J ends lost 5 bases and 3 bases respectively, with 8 bases between them. Germline V gene data show CDR1 as DFQATT and CDR2 as SNEGSKA (reference sequence). In DNA, the CDR3 is TGCAGTGCTGGGGCCATCTACGAGCAGTACTTC. This sequence encodes CSAGAIYEQYF.

V is TRBV18 and J is TRBJ2-5; a possible D gene is TRBD2 (5 bases). Per the germline V gene, CDR1 is KGHSH and CDR2 is LQKENI. The V end lost 5 bases, the J end lost 5 bases, and 18 bases lay between the germline ends. The CDR3 spans 15 residues. The CDR3 DNA follows: TGTGCCAGCTCAGCCGGGGTCGGGGAAACGGAGACCCAGTACTTC. Its protein product is CASSAGVGETETQYF.

V and J are TRBV2 and TRBJ2-1; the D gene is possibly TRBD1 (6 bases). The CDR3 runs to 14 residues. The germline V gene encodes CDR1 SNHLY and CDR2 FYNNEI. Between the trimmed V and J ends, which lost 8 bases and 7 bases, there was a span of 18 bases. CDR3 bases: TGTGCCAGCGACGACAGGATGGTCGGGAATGAGCAGTTCTTC. Amino acid sequence: CASDDRMVGNEQFF. The whole variable domain, remainder taken from reference TRBV2 and TRBJ2-1, is EPEVTQTPSHQVTQMGQEVILRCVPISNHLYFYWYRQILGQKVEFLVSFYNNEISEKSEIFDDQFSVERPDGSNFTLKIRSTKLEDSAMYFCASDDRMVGNEQFFGPGTRLTVL.

This clone was seen a single time. V and J are TRBV7-8 and TRBJ2-7; 7 bases line up with TRBD2. Germline trimming cut 5 bases from V and 6 bases from J; bases unmatched to any gene: 16. The CDR3 length is 16 residues. Germline CDR1 and CDR2: SGHVS and FQNEAQ. The chain's CDR3 is CASSPKELANLVEQYF. Here the CDR3 DNA reads TGTGCCAGCAGCCCGAAAGAACTAGCGAACTTGGTCGAGCAGTACTTC.

The genes are TRBV14 and TRBJ2-7; no firm D call. This CDR3 spans 14 amino acids. V dropped 5 bases and J dropped 3 bases, with 14 bases sitting between them. Germline CDR1 is SGHDN and CDR2 is FVKESK. Written as DNA, the CDR3 is TGTGCCAGCAGCTCTCCCGGTCTCTTCTACGAGCAGTACTTC. This codes for CASSSPGLFYEQYF.

V gene TRBV19 combines with J gene TRBJ1-2; D is ambiguous. V lost 2 bases and J lost 3, with 19 bases in between. The germline V gene has CDR1 LNHDA and CDR2 SQIVND (reference sequence). The CDR3 sequence is 17 residues long. CDR3 protein: CASSIRRAGWVDYGYTF. The DNA for the CDR3 is TGTGCCAGTAGTATAAGGCGGGCAGGCTGGGTGGACTATGGCTACACCTTC.

This chain joins TRBV9 and TRBJ1-4; TRBD1 aligns across 11 bases. V gave up 10 bases and J gave up 2 bases; unmatched junction bases: 16. The germline V gene encodes CDR1 SGDLS and CDR2 YYNGEE. The CDR3 spans 18 residues. Here the CDR3 DNA reads TGTGCCTCCTCGCGGACAGGGGGCGAGATGGCGACTAATGAAAAACTGTTTTTT. Encoded protein: CASSRTGGEMATNEKLFF.